This paragraph reports one T cell receptor (beta chain). Its antigen is undetermined. Trimming stripped 0 bases from V and 7 bases from J, with 10 bases between. Germline V gene data show CDR1 as SGHRS and CDR2 as YFSETQ. The CDR3 is 13 amino acids. This sample stems from a study of post-analysis software for immune sequencing data. Unique molecular identifiers tagged the TCR beta cDNA libraries. Via MiXCR, TCRdb re-called the PCR reads, giving one row per CDR3 protein. Of about 680,000 distinct CDR3 sequences listed, approximately 59% are singletons. Study observations and caveats: Patients showed TRBV5-6, TRBV5-1 and TRBV20-1 among five TRBV segments more frequent than in controls.

The chain links TRBV5-1 to TRBJ2-5; possible D gene TRBD2, 5 bases. The sequence came from a girl aged 2-10 years with multiple sclerosis. Sequenced input: blood. The CDR3 DNA reads as TGCGCCAGCAGCTTGGAACCGGCGGGGACCCAGTACTTC. Its translation: CASSLEPAGTQYF.